This entry concerns a single T cell receptor (beta chain). This sample was included in a study of cytomegalovirus exposure and HLA in healthy donors. Study at large: Around 80 million unique TCR sequences came from HLA-typed donors in an early release.

V lost 4 bases to trimming and J lost 1 base, with 15 bases between them. The CDR3 spans 16 residues. Germline V CDR1 and CDR2: SGHDN, FVKESK. The PCR contained 60 Vbeta and 13 Jbeta primers. TCRdb's table, derived via immunoSEQ multiplex PCR, lists solely in-frame clones and lacks some. The data show fewer than 90,000 clones, with approximately 63% seen just once and more than 9.5% held by the top ten. The sample consisted of PBMCs. The sequence derives from a woman aged 45-60 years in good health and CMV-seropositive. The rearrangement uses TRBV14 and TRBJ2-3; D perhaps matches TRBD2 (6 bases). CDR3 region: CASSRSAGGRTDTQYF. CDR3 bases: TGTGCCAGCAGCCGCAGTGCTGGAGGGCGCACAGATACGCAGTATTTT.